This section outlines one TCR beta chain sequence together with its context. This record belongs to a study of T cells in tuberculosis. The CDR3 length is 15 residues. With 4 bases clipped from V and 5 bases from J, the junction kept 10 bases outside the gene matches. The germline gives CDR1 MGHRA, CDR2 YSYEKL. This table comes from immunoSEQ multiplex PCR, and its TCRdb copy is limited to in-frame clones, with some not included. Of 35,000 to 45,000 clones in the sample, 94% were seen once. The clonotype originates from a donor aged 10 to 29 with latent tuberculosis or without tuberculosis infection. Some clones in this sample may be carry-over from other donors' samples. Sequences were obtained from PBMCs. The V gene is TRBV4-1, the J gene TRBJ1-1; 7 positions agree with TRBD1. The CDR3 nucleotides read TGCGCCAGCAGCCTGTACGAAACAGGGGCAACTGAAGCTTTCTTT. Its translation: CASSLYETGATEAFF.